A selection of T cell receptor beta chains follows, all from one sample in a study of cytomegalovirus exposure and HLA in healthy donors. The table came from immunoSEQ multiplex PCR; TCRdb's copy has only in-frame clones and leaves some out. This table holds around 55,000 clones, 65% to 80% found once. The specimen was PBMCs. Receptors originate from a female donor in good health and CMV-seronegative. Both conserved end residues are part of each CDR3. D genes are given only for firm matches. Clone sizes are given selectively: once, few, many, or a class where the clone is expanded.

d_call	clone_size	v_call	j_call	cdr3_nt	cdr3_aa
TRBD1	NA	TRBV5-1	TRBJ1-4	TGCGCCAGCAGCCCGGGACAGGATGAAAAACTGTTTTTT	CASSPGQDEKLFF
TRBD1	NA	TRBV5-6	TRBJ1-1	TGTGCCAGCAGCTTGAGTCGGACAGGGGGCCGGACTGAAGCTTTCTTT	CASSLSRTGGRTEAFF
NA	NA	TRBV25-1	TRBJ1-4	TGTGCCAGCAGTGATCAGGCCAGAACTAATGAAAAACTGTTTTTT	CASSDQARTNEKLFF
TRBD1	once	TRBV19	TRBJ1-1	TGTGCCAGTAGAGCGGGACAGGCGAACACTGAAGCTTTCTTT	CASRAGQANTEAFF
TRBD1	few	TRBV4-3	TRBJ1-6	TGCGCCAGCAGCCAAGATCCCCATCTTCCGGGACAGGGATATTCACCCCTCCACTTT	CASSQDPHLPGQGYSPLHF
TRBD2	NA	TRBV5-1	TRBJ2-3	TGCGCCAGCAGCCGAGGGACTAGACAATCAGATACGCAGTATTTT	CASSRGTRQSDTQYF
NA	NA	TRBV5-6	TRBJ2-2	TGTGCCAGCAGTCCCGGGGTGAACACCGGGGAGCTGTTTTTT	CASSPGVNTGELFF
NA	NA	TRBV28	TRBJ2-1	TGTGCCAGCAGTCCCGTCCACAATGAGCAGTTCTTC	CASSPVHNEQFF
TRBD2	NA	TRBV30	TRBJ2-1	TGTGCCTGGAGGCTAGCGGGATCCTACAATGAGCAGTTCTTC	CAWRLAGSYNEQFF
TRBD1	NA	TRBV27	TRBJ2-1	TGTGCCAGCACCACGGACAGGACCCCCAATGAGCAGTTCTTC	CASTTDRTPNEQFF
TRBD2	once	TRBV9	TRBJ2-3	TGTGCCAGCAGCCCGGGACTAAGTCCCACAGATACGCAGTATTTT	CASSPGLSPTDTQYF
TRBD1	NA	TRBV19	TRBJ2-7	TGTGCCAGTAGTGTCCAACCGGGACAGGGGTCCTACGAGCAGTACTTC	CASSVQPGQGSYEQYF
NA	few	TRBV5-8	TRBJ1-1	TGTGCCAGCAGCCCCATACCGGGCCCGGGGGGGACTGAAGCTTTCTTT	CASSPIPGPGGTEAFF
NA	NA	TRBV28	TRBJ1-5	TGTGCCAGCAGTTTTACCGGGCCCCAGCATTTT	CASSFTGPQHF
NA	once	TRBV2	TRBJ1-1	TGTGCCAGCCGAAGAGGGGGACACGGAGACACTGAAGCTTTCTTT	CASRRGGHGDTEAFF
NA	once	TRBV9	TRBJ1-1	TGTGCCAGCAGCGTAGATAGGGAGACTGAAGCTTTCTTT	CASSVDRETEAFF
TRBD2	NA	TRBV11-2	TRBJ2-3	TGTGCCAGCAGCCCCACCAGCGGGAGCGATACGCAGTATTTT	CASSPTSGSDTQYF
NA	NA	TRBV7-2	TRBJ2-5	TGTGCCAGCAGCCGGCAGGGCCAAGAGACCCAGTACTTC	CASSRQGQETQYF
TRBD1	NA	TRBV10-3	TRBJ1-2	TGTGCCATCAGTGAGGACGGGACAGGGGCGAATGGCTACACCTTC	CAISEDGTGANGYTF
NA	NA	TRBV18	TRBJ1-1	TGTGCCAGCTTACCCCGGTTGAACACTGAAGCTTTCTTT	CASLPRLNTEAFF
NA	few	TRBV21-1	TRBJ2-4	TGTGCCAGCAGCAAAGGGATGCGGCGGCCCCCCAAAAACATTCAGTACTTC	CASSKGMRRPPKNIQYF
TRBD1	few	TRBV6-5	TRBJ2-7	TGTGCCAGCTTATCCCCGGGACAGGGATACGAGCAGTACTTC	CASLSPGQGYEQYF
NA	few	TRBV29-1	TRBJ2-7	TGCAGCGTTGTAGGGGGGGGAGGATACGAGCAGTACTTC	CSVVGGGGYEQYF
TRBD1	NA	TRBV27	TRBJ1-2	TGTGCCAGCAGTGGTCGACAGGGGGCTAACTATGGCTACACCTTC	CASSGRQGANYGYTF
TRBD2	NA	TRBV7-2	TRBJ2-2	TGTGCCTTTCGGCCCGGGGGGACGGGGGAGCTGTTTTTT	CAFRPGGTGELFF
TRBD1	NA	TRBV18	TRBJ2-2	TGTGCCAGCTCACCCCGGACAGGGGGCACCGGGGAGCTGTTTTTT	CASSPRTGGTGELFF
TRBD1	NA	TRBV28	TRBJ2-1	TGTGCCAGCAGTCTCCTAGGACAGGGAAACAATGAGCAGTTCTTC	CASSLLGQGNNEQFF
NA	NA	TRBV5-1	TRBJ1-1	TGCGCCAGCAGCTCCGGACACAGCGTTGAAGCTTTCTTT	CASSSGHSVEAFF
TRBD1	NA	TRBV6-6	TRBJ1-4	TGTGCCAGCAGGACAGGGCGGGGCGGTGAAAAACTGTTTTTT	CASRTGRGGEKLFF
TRBD1	once	TRBV5-1	TRBJ1-2	TGCGCCAGCAGCCCGGACAGGGAGAAAGGTGGCTACACCTTC	CASSPDREKGGYTF
TRBD1	NA	TRBV7-3	TRBJ1-2	TGTGCCAGCAGCCTCGGACAGGGCTTGGAGGGCTACACCTTC	CASSLGQGLEGYTF
TRBD1	NA	TRBV5-1	TRBJ2-5	TGCGCCAGCAGCTTGGATGGGACAGGAGAGACCCAGTACTTC	CASSLDGTGETQYF
TRBD2	NA	TRBV5-1	TRBJ2-7	TGCGCCAGCAGCTTATCTTCCGGGACTAGCGGGGTCTACGAGCAGTACTTC	CASSLSSGTSGVYEQYF
TRBD2	NA	TRBV28	TRBJ2-7	TGTGCCAGCAGTCCAACCCCGGGGGGAGTTCAATACGAGCAGTACTTC	CASSPTPGGVQYEQYF
NA	NA	TRBV4-2	TRBJ2-5	TGTGCCAGCAGCCTCTCACTAGGGGAGACCCAGTACTTC	CASSLSLGETQYF
NA	NA	TRBV28	TRBJ2-7	TGTGCCAGAACGACAGCTTACGAGCAGTACTTC	CARTTAYEQYF
TRBD1	NA	TRBV5-6	TRBJ1-6	TGTGCCAGCAGCCGGCCGACAGGGACTAATTCACCCCTCCACTTT	CASSRPTGTNSPLHF
NA	NA	TRBV5-3	TRBJ2-7	TGTGCCAGAAGCTTGGCGGGGGAGGACGAGCAGTACTTC	CARSLAGEDEQYF
TRBD1	NA	TRBV6-5	TRBJ1-1	TGTGCCAGCAGTTACTCAGGGACAGGGAACACTGAAGCTTTCTTT	CASSYSGTGNTEAFF
NA	NA	TRBV6-5	TRBJ1-6	TGTGCCAGCAGTCCGAACGGGGGTAATTCCCCCCTCCACTTT	CASSPNGGNSPLHF
TRBD1	NA	TRBV18	TRBJ1-4	TGTGCCAGCTCCCCGGGACAGGGGAATGAAAAACTGTTTTTT	CASSPGQGNEKLFF
NA	NA	TRBV6-1	TRBJ2-3	TGTGCCAGCAGTGGTTTAATGGGGAGAACAGATACGCAGTATTTT	CASSGLMGRTDTQYF
NA	NA	TRBV19	TRBJ1-3	TGTGCCAGTAGTATAGCGGCGGGATCTGGAAACACCATATATTTT	CASSIAAGSGNTIYF
TRBD2	NA	TRBV13	TRBJ2-1	TGTGCCAGCAGCCGCCGACTAGCAGGTGAGAGCCATGAGCAGTTCTTC	CASSRRLAGESHEQFF
NA	NA	TRBV4-1	TRBJ1-2	TGCGCCAGCAGCCAAGATCCGAGACAAGATGGCTACACCTTC	CASSQDPRQDGYTF
TRBD1	NA	TRBV6-1	TRBJ2-7	TGTGCCAGCAGGGCCGGGACAGGGCTTTCCTACGAGCAGTACTTC	CASRAGTGLSYEQYF
NA	NA	TRBV18	TRBJ2-7	TGTGCCAGCTCACCACCGGATGAGGGGGGGTACGAGCAGTACTTC	CASSPPDEGGYEQYF
TRBD2	NA	TRBV11-3	TRBJ2-1	TGTGCCAGCAGAAGGGGACTAGGGGATAGGGAGGAGCAGTTCTTC	CASRRGLGDREEQFF
NA	few	TRBV13	TRBJ2-1	TGTGCCAGCAGCTTAGGCCTAGGAGTAGCGGTTTACAATGAGCAGTTCTTC	CASSLGLGVAVYNEQFF
NA	few	TRBV10-3	TRBJ2-3	TGTGCCATCCGCAGCGGATCAGATACGCAGTATTTT	CAIRSGSDTQYF
NA	few	TRBV6-6	TRBJ1-3	TGTGCCAGCAGTTACTCGGACAGAGGAAACACCATATATTTT	CASSYSDRGNTIYF
NA	NA	TRBV7-3	TRBJ2-5	TGTGCCAGCAGCTTAATGGCTGGGGCGGAGACCCAGTACTTC	CASSLMAGAETQYF